The 10 T cell receptor beta chains presented below share a single source sample, sequenced in a study of T cell responses to AZD1222 COVID-19 vaccine. Only in-frame clones appear in the TCRdb table, and some are missing; sequencing was by immunoSEQ multiplex PCR. The sample contains roughly 42,000 clones, 88% of which appear only once. The material sequenced was peripheral blood, taken 28 days after the second dose of the MenACWY control vaccine. Source of these receptors: an adult who received the MenACWY meningococcal vaccine as a control.

The chain links TRBV7-9 to TRBJ2-1, with TRBD2 matching 13 bases. J lost 8 bases, V lost 7 bases, and 8 bases had no gene match. CDR3 length: 15 amino acids. Germline-derived CDR1 and CDR2 are SEHNR and FQNEAQ (reference sequence). The CDR3 DNA follows: TGTGCCAGCACCGGACTAGCGGGAGAAAGGTATGAGCAGTTCTTC. Translated: CASTGLAGERYEQFF.

The chain joins TRBV15 to TRBJ1-6; no clear D gene. The CDR3 sequence is 17 residues long. The V end lost 0 bases, the J end lost 3 bases, and 12 bases lay between the germline ends. The germline gives CDR1 LNHNV, CDR2 YYDKDF (reference sequence). CDR3 bases: TGTGCCACCAGCAGAGAATTGCGATTACGCTATAATTCACCCCTCCACTTT. Protein: CATSRELRLRYNSPLHF.

The chain employs TRBV15 and TRBJ2-3; possibly TRBD2 for D (6 bases). The CDR3 runs 16 residues. Trimming took 3 bases from V and 1 from J, leaving 14 bases between them. Germline-derived CDR1 and CDR2 are LNHNV and YYDKDF (reference sequence). DNA for the CDR3: TGTGCCACCAGCAGTACACCGGGACTTCGCACAGATACGCAGTATTTT. Amino acids: CATSSTPGLRTDTQYF.

This rearrangement joins TRBV7-9 to TRBJ1-1; the match to TRBD1 covers 12 bases. The CDR3 sequence is 14 residues long. J was trimmed by 7 bases and V by 5 bases; bases with no gene match: 5. Germline CDR1 reads SEHNR; CDR2 reads FQNEAQ (reference sequence). The DNA for the CDR3 is TGTGCCAGCAGCCCGGGACAGGGGGCCGATGAAGCTTTCTTT. Protein: CASSPGQGADEAFF. Complete variable domain (other parts from reference TRBV7-9 and TRBJ1-1): DTGVSQNPRHKITKRGQNVTFRCDPISEHNRLYWYRQTLGQGPEFLTYFQNEAQLEKSRLLSDRFSAERPKGSFSTLEIQRTEQGDSAMYLCASSPGQGADEAFFGQGTRLTVV.

CDR3 sequence: CASSERATSGNTIYF. The DNA for the CDR3 is TGTGCCAGCAGTGAACGCGCCACCTCTGGAAACACCATATATTTT. J is TRBJ1-3 and V is TRBV2; D is uncertain. V lost 2 bases to trimming and J lost 0 bases, with 8 bases between them. Germline CDR1 and CDR2: SNHLY and FYNNEI. CDR3 length: 15 residues.

The chain carries TRBV7-9 and TRBJ2-7; 7 bases agree with TRBD1. After removal of 5 bases from V and 0 bases from J, the junction contained 10 bases not matched to a gene. This CDR3 spans 16 amino acids. Germline CDR1 SEHNR, CDR2 FQNEAQ (reference sequence). The CDR3 sequence is CASSRLRGISSYEQYF. CDR3 DNA: TGTGCCAGCAGCCGACTCAGGGGGATTAGCTCCTACGAGCAGTACTTC.

The chain joins TRBV7-2 to TRBJ2-5, with D maybe TRBD2 (6 bases). Germline lookup yields CDR1 SGHTA and CDR2 FQGNSA. Trimming shortened V by 1 base and J by 3 bases, and 12 bases separated the two germline ends. CDR3 length: 15 residues. The CDR3 region has the DNA TGTGCCAGCAGCTTAGGGGGAGGTCGGGAAGAGACCCAGTACTTC. It translates to CASSLGGGREETQYF.

The chain couples TRBV7-9 to TRBJ1-1; 7 positions agree with TRBD1. The CDR3 totals 14 residues. V lost 4 bases, J lost 7 bases, and 9 bases stayed unmatched. In germline, CDR1 is SEHNR, CDR2 FQNEAQ (reference sequence). CDR3 nucleotides: TGTGCCAGCAGCTCACGGAGAGGGGGCGGTGAAGCTTTCTTT. Encoded protein: CASSSRRGGGEAFF.

This sequence joins TRBV28 and TRBJ1-5, with D unclear. CDR1 MDHEN and CDR2 SYDVKM come from the germline V gene. The CDR3 is 13 amino acids. V lost 8 bases and J 0 bases, leaving 8 bases between the germline ends. The CDR3 DNA sequence: TGTGCCAGCCGCCCGAATAGCAATCAGCCCCAGCATTTT. Residues: CASRPNSNQPQHF.

The chain has TRBV27 and TRBJ2-1; the match to TRBD2 covers 12 bases. Germline CDR1 is MNHEY and CDR2 is SMNVEV (reference sequence). CDR3 length equals 17 residues. J was trimmed by 6 bases and V by 1 base; bases with no gene match: 7. The CDR3 here is CASSLLTSGRSSNEQFF. The CDR3 bases are TGTGCCAGCAGTTTATTAACTAGCGGGAGGTCGTCCAATGAGCAGTTCTTC.